A selection of T cell receptor beta chains follows, all from one sample in a study of spatial heterogeneity in lung cancer. TCRdb analysed the 5' RACE reads with MiXCR anew, one entry per CDR3 protein. The sample has about 26,000 distinct CDR3 sequences, roughly 13% seen once. The source material was PBMCs, sampled at surgery. These receptors all stem from a female donor with early-stage non-small cell lung cancer. CDR3s include the opening cysteine and the closing phenylalanine or tryptophan. D genes are given only for firm matches. Only part of the rows carry a size: once, few, many, or a class if the clone is expanded.

d_gene: .; abundance: many; j_gene: TRBJ2-5; v_gene: TRBV7-9; CDR3nt: TGTGCCAGCAGCTTAGCTCGGCAGACTACCCAAGAGACCCAGTACTTC; CDR3aa: CASSLARQTTQETQYF
d_gene: TRBD2; abundance: .; j_gene: TRBJ2-5; v_gene: TRBV7-2; CDR3nt: TGTGCCAGCAGCCGGGGACTAGCGGGAACCGGTAGGGAGACCCAGTACTTC; CDR3aa: CASSRGLAGTGRETQYF
d_gene: .; abundance: few; j_gene: TRBJ1-4; v_gene: TRBV5-6; CDR3nt: TGTGCCAGCAGCTTTCAGTCTTGGGATGAAAAACTGTTTTTT; CDR3aa: CASSFQSWDEKLFF
d_gene: .; abundance: many; j_gene: TRBJ2-1; v_gene: TRBV6-4; CDR3nt: TGTGCCAGCAGTGAAACAGTTGGGGACAATGAGCAGTTCTTC; CDR3aa: CASSETVGDNEQFF
d_gene: TRBD2; abundance: few; j_gene: TRBJ2-1; v_gene: TRBV20-1; CDR3nt: TGCAGTGCTAGAGACTGGGGGTTACTAGCGGGAGATGAAAATGAGCAGTTCTTC; CDR3aa: CSARDWGLLAGDENEQFF
d_gene: .; abundance: .; j_gene: TRBJ2-2; v_gene: TRBV4-3; CDR3nt: TGCGCCAGCAGCCAAGCTGGGGGGCTCACCGGGGAGCTGTTTTTT; CDR3aa: CASSQAGGLTGELFF
d_gene: .; abundance: many; j_gene: TRBJ1-4; v_gene: TRBV2; CDR3nt: TGTGCCAGCAGTGGAGGGGAAAAACTGTTTTTT; CDR3aa: CASSGGEKLFF
d_gene: .; abundance: many; j_gene: TRBJ2-5; v_gene: TRBV7-9; CDR3nt: TGTGCCAGCAGCCCTAGAGGGACAACGCAAGAGACCCAGTACTTC; CDR3aa: CASSPRGTTQETQYF
d_gene: .; abundance: many; j_gene: TRBJ1-5; v_gene: TRBV6-2/TRBV6-3; CDR3nt: TGTGCCAGCAGGGATACGGTCCAGCCCCAGCATTTT; CDR3aa: CASRDTVQPQHF
d_gene: TRBD2; abundance: many; j_gene: TRBJ2-1; v_gene: TRBV7-6; CDR3nt: TGTGCCAGCAGCTTAGTGGCTAGCGGGAGGGCCGCGTTCTTC; CDR3aa: CASSLVASGRAAFF
d_gene: .; abundance: .; j_gene: TRBJ2-3; v_gene: TRBV5-4; CDR3nt: TGTGCCAGCAGCTTGTTGCTTGGGGGAGATACGCAGTATTTT; CDR3aa: CASSLLLGGDTQYF
d_gene: TRBD1; abundance: many; j_gene: TRBJ1-1; v_gene: TRBV7-9; CDR3nt: TGTGCCAGCAGCGCCGAACAGTCACGGCGTCGACAGGGCACGGCTTTCTTT; CDR3aa: CASSAEQSRRRQGTAFF
d_gene: .; abundance: many; j_gene: TRBJ2-1; v_gene: TRBV6-5; CDR3nt: TGTGCCAGCAGTTACTCCCCGGGGGCGCCGGGCAATGAGCAGTTCTTC; CDR3aa: CASSYSPGAPGNEQFF
d_gene: .; abundance: many; j_gene: TRBJ2-1; v_gene: TRBV28; CDR3nt: TGTGCCAGCGCAGTTTATAAGGGAATCTGGCAGTTCTTC; CDR3aa: CASAVYKGIWQFF
d_gene: .; abundance: many; j_gene: TRBJ2-2; v_gene: TRBV27; CDR3nt: TGTGCCAGCGCACCTACTCTAGGGACGAACACCGGGGAGCTGTTTTTT; CDR3aa: CASAPTLGTNTGELFF
d_gene: .; abundance: .; j_gene: TRBJ2-3; v_gene: TRBV5-1; CDR3nt: TGCGCCAGCAGGGACCCTCCTCGCGGGACAGATACGCAGTATTTT; CDR3aa: CASRDPPRGTDTQYF
d_gene: .; abundance: .; j_gene: TRBJ2-5; v_gene: TRBV18; CDR3nt: TGTGCCAGCTCATCCAGAGACCAAGAGACCCAGTACTTC; CDR3aa: CASSSRDQETQYF
d_gene: .; abundance: .; j_gene: TRBJ1-6; v_gene: TRBV3-1; CDR3nt: TGTGCCAGCAGCGAACGGTGGTTTTCACCCCTCCACTTT; CDR3aa: CASSERWFSPLHF
d_gene: .; abundance: .; j_gene: TRBJ1-5; v_gene: TRBV5-5; CDR3nt: TGTGCCAGCAGCTTGGCCCCGGCGGGGAATCAGCCCCAGCATTTT; CDR3aa: CASSLAPAGNQPQHF
d_gene: TRBD1; abundance: many; j_gene: TRBJ1-2; v_gene: TRBV9; CDR3nt: TGTGCCAGCAGCCCCGACGGAGGGTCAGGGGGTAACTATGGCTACACCTTC; CDR3aa: CASSPDGGSGGNYGYTF
d_gene: TRBD1; abundance: .; j_gene: TRBJ1-2; v_gene: TRBV4-3; CDR3nt: TGCGCCAGCAGCCAACCCACCGGTGGGGGGACAGCTTCCTCTGGCTACACCTTC; CDR3aa: CASSQPTGGGTASSGYTF
d_gene: TRBD1; abundance: .; j_gene: TRBJ2-7; v_gene: TRBV11-3; CDR3nt: TGTGCCAGCAGCCCAACAGGGGGCGAAGGCGAGCAGTACTTC; CDR3aa: CASSPTGGEGEQYF
d_gene: .; abundance: many; j_gene: TRBJ2-5; v_gene: TRBV14; CDR3nt: TGTGCCAGCAGCTACGGATTGGGGAGAGCAGGAGAGACCCAGTACTTC; CDR3aa: CASSYGLGRAGETQYF
d_gene: TRBD2; abundance: many; j_gene: TRBJ2-3; v_gene: TRBV14; CDR3nt: TGTGCCAGCAGCAGACGACTAGCGGGAATATCAGATACGCAGTATTTT; CDR3aa: CASSRRLAGISDTQYF
d_gene: .; abundance: many; j_gene: TRBJ2-3; v_gene: TRBV6-2/TRBV6-3; CDR3nt: TGTGCCAGCAGTTACTCTGCGAGCCACAGCACAGATACGCAGTATTTT; CDR3aa: CASSYSASHSTDTQYF
d_gene: .; abundance: many; j_gene: TRBJ1-5; v_gene: TRBV7-9; CDR3nt: TGTGCCAGCAGCTTATCCAGCAGCAATCAGCCCCAGCATTTT; CDR3aa: CASSLSSSNQPQHF
d_gene: TRBD2; abundance: few; j_gene: TRBJ2-7; v_gene: TRBV30; CDR3nt: TGTGCCTGGACTAGCGGAGGGAGCGAGCAGTACTTC; CDR3aa: CAWTSGGSEQYF
d_gene: .; abundance: few; j_gene: TRBJ2-5; v_gene: TRBV27; CDR3nt: TGTGCCAGCAGGTCCTCCCTTAAAGAGACCCAGTACTTC; CDR3aa: CASRSSLKETQYF
d_gene: .; abundance: many; j_gene: TRBJ2-3; v_gene: TRBV10-3; CDR3nt: TGTGCCATCAGTGAAGGGAGGACCACAGATACGCAGTATTTT; CDR3aa: CAISEGRTTDTQYF
d_gene: .; abundance: many; j_gene: TRBJ1-1; v_gene: TRBV4-3; CDR3nt: TGCGCCAGCAGCCAAGAGAGCCTCTGGGACACTGAAGCTTTCTTT; CDR3aa: CASSQESLWDTEAFF
d_gene: .; abundance: many; j_gene: TRBJ2-1; v_gene: TRBV27; CDR3nt: TGTGCCAGCAGTTTAGGGCAGAGATCCTACAATGAGCAGTTCTTC; CDR3aa: CASSLGQRSYNEQFF
d_gene: .; abundance: many; j_gene: TRBJ1-6; v_gene: TRBV7-2; CDR3nt: TGTGCCAGCAGCTTAGATGGATTTTCTTCACCCCTCCACTTT; CDR3aa: CASSLDGFSSPLHF
d_gene: .; abundance: many; j_gene: TRBJ1-2; v_gene: TRBV2; CDR3nt: TGTGCCAGCAGTGATCACTATGGCTACACCTTC; CDR3aa: CASSDHYGYTF
d_gene: .; abundance: many; j_gene: TRBJ2-3; v_gene: TRBV7-2; CDR3nt: TGTGCCAGCAGCTTAGTAGGCGGCGCAGATACGCAGTATTTT; CDR3aa: CASSLVGGADTQYF
d_gene: .; abundance: .; j_gene: TRBJ2-7; v_gene: TRBV7-2; CDR3nt: TGTGCCAGCAGCTACGCGGGCGACGAGCAGTACTTC; CDR3aa: CASSYAGDEQYF
d_gene: .; abundance: few; j_gene: TRBJ2-1; v_gene: TRBV15; CDR3nt: TGTGCCACCAGCAGTTTGCCGGGAGCAGGCAATGAGCAGTTCTTC; CDR3aa: CATSSLPGAGNEQFF
d_gene: TRBD1; abundance: once; j_gene: TRBJ1-2; v_gene: TRBV12-3/TRBV12-4; CDR3nt: TGTGCCAGCAGCCACCCGGGACAGGGGGTTTATGGCTACACCTTC; CDR3aa: CASSHPGQGVYGYTF
d_gene: .; abundance: .; j_gene: TRBJ1-2; v_gene: TRBV4-1; CDR3nt: TGCGCCAGCAGCCAAGCGGTCACCCCGACGGGGATTGGCTACACCTTC; CDR3aa: CASSQAVTPTGIGYTF
d_gene: .; abundance: few; j_gene: TRBJ2-5; v_gene: TRBV20-1; CDR3nt: TGCAGTGCTAGCGGTCTTGCGGGGGAGACCCAGTACTTC; CDR3aa: CSASGLAGETQYF
d_gene: .; abundance: many; j_gene: TRBJ2-1; v_gene: TRBV12-3/TRBV12-4; CDR3nt: TGTGCCACCGAACCCCCAGGGTACAATGAGCAGTTCTTC; CDR3aa: CATEPPGYNEQFF
d_gene: TRBD1; abundance: many; j_gene: TRBJ1-1; v_gene: TRBV11-2; CDR3nt: TGTGCCAGCAGCTTAGAATTAGGACAGGGGACTGAAGCTTTCTTT; CDR3aa: CASSLELGQGTEAFF
d_gene: .; abundance: many; j_gene: TRBJ1-1; v_gene: TRBV6-2/TRBV6-3; CDR3nt: TGTGCCAGCAGCAAAAGGGGGGCCGAGAACACTGAAGCTTTCTTT; CDR3aa: CASSKRGAENTEAFF
d_gene: TRBD2; abundance: .; j_gene: TRBJ2-1; v_gene: TRBV13; CDR3nt: TGTGCCAGCAGCCGAGGGTTGACGGGGGGTGAGCAGTTCTTC; CDR3aa: CASSRGLTGGEQFF
d_gene: .; abundance: many; j_gene: TRBJ1-1; v_gene: TRBV20-1; CDR3nt: TGCAGTGCTAGGAAAGTTGAAGCTTTCTTT; CDR3aa: CSARKVEAFF
d_gene: TRBD1; abundance: many; j_gene: TRBJ2-5; v_gene: TRBV10-3; CDR3nt: TGTGCCATCAGTGAACAGACAGGGTCGGCGACCCAGTACTTC; CDR3aa: CAISEQTGSATQYF
d_gene: TRBD1; abundance: .; j_gene: TRBJ2-1; v_gene: TRBV6-1; CDR3nt: TGTGCCAGCAGTGTAGCAGGGGGCATGTCCTACAATGAGCAGTTCTTC; CDR3aa: CASSVAGGMSYNEQFF
d_gene: TRBD1; abundance: many; j_gene: TRBJ2-5; v_gene: TRBV20-1; CDR3nt: TGCAGTGGATCAGGGGGTGGTGAGACCCAGTACTTC; CDR3aa: CSGSGGGETQYF